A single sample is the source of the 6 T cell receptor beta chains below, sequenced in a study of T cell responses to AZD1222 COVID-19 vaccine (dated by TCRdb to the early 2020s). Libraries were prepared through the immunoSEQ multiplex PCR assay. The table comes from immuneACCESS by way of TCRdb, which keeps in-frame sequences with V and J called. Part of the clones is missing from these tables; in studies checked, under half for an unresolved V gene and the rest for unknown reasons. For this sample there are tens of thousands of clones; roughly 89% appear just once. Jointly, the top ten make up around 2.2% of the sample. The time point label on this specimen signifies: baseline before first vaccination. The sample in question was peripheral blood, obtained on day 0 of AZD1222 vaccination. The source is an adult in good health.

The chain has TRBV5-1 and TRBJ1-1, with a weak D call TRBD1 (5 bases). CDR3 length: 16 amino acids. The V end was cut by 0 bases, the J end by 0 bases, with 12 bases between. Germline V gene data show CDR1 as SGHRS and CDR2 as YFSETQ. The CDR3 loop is CASSLGQTNLNTEAFF. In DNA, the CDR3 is TGCGCCAGCAGCTTGGGACAGACCAACTTGAACACTGAAGCTTTCTTT.

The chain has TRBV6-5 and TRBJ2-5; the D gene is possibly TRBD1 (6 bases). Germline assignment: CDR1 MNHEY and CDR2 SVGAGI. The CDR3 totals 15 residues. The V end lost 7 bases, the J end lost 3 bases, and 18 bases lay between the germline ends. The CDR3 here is CASNTRGYSKETQYF. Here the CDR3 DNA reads TGTGCCAGCAACACCAGGGGCTATTCTAAAGAGACCCAGTACTTC.

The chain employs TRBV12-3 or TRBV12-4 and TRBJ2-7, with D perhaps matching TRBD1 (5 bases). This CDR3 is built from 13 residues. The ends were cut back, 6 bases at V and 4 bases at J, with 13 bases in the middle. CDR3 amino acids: CASSPPGFYEQYF. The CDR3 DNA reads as TGTGCCAGCAGCCCCCCAGGGTTTTACGAGCAGTACTTC.

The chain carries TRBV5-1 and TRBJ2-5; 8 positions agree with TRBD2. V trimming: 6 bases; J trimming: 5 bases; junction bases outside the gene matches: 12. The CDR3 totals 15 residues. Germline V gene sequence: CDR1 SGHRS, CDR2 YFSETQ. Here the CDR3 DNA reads TGCGCCAGCACCCTGAGCGGGAGTTTAAAGGAGACCCAGTACTTC. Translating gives CASTLSGSLKETQYF. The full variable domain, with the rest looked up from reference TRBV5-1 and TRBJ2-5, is KAGVTQTPRYLIKTRGQQVTLSCSPISGHRSVSWYQQTPGQGLQFLFEYFSETQRNKGNFPGRFSGRQFSNSRSEMNVSTLELGDSALYLCASTLSGSLKETQYFGPGTRLLVL.

The CDR3 sequence: CASTSTGEPDTQYF. The CDR3, as DNA: TGTGCCAGCACGAGCACAGGGGAGCCAGATACGCAGTATTTT. The V call is TRBV2, the J call TRBJ2-3; 7 positions agree with TRBD1. The germline CDR1 and CDR2 sequences are SNHLY and FYNNEI. The CDR3 has 14 amino acids. J lost 4 bases, V lost 7 bases, and 8 bases had no gene match.

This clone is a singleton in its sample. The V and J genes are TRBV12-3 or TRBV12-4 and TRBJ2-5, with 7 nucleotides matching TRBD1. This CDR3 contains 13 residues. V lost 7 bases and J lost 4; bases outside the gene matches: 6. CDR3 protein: CASIQGIGETQYF. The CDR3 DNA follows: TGTGCCAGCATACAGGGGATAGGAGAGACCCAGTACTTC.